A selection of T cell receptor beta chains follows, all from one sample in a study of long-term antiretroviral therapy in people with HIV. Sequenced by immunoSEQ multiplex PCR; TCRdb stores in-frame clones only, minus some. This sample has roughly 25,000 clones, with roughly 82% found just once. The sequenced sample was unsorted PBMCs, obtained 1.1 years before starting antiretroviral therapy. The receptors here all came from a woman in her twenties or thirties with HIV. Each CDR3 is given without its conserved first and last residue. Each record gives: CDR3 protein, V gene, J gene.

ARKYGYT	TRBV25-1	TRBJ1-2
ASSIESLGQGGQPQH	TRBV19	TRBJ1-5
ASSSGEIFLENIQY	TRBV19	TRBJ2-4
ASSDLGQGESDTQY	TRBV6-1	TRBJ2-3
ASSPRHEETQY	TRBV18	TRBJ2-5
ASSSGGSKETQY	TRBV5-1	TRBJ2-5
ASSTTTGIYGYT	TRBV5-1	TRBJ1-2
ASSFRSHSQDYGYT	TRBV5-8	TRBJ1-2
ASSLTFGGAGETQY	TRBV7-9	TRBJ2-5
SVASGGGTGELF	TRBV29-1	TRBJ2-2
ASSIDLNSLEAF	TRBV19	TRBJ1-1
ASSLGQLNTEAF	TRBV13	TRBJ1-1
ASSERGGSGAPLH	TRBV6-1	TRBJ1-6
ASSLILAAYNEQF	TRBV7-3	TRBJ2-1
ASSLSWGSEAF	TRBV5-1	TRBJ1-1
ASSFGPTLNTEAF	TRBV5-1	TRBJ1-1
ASSQGEAIYGYT	TRBV14	TRBJ1-2
ASSIRTGGPQPQH	TRBV19	TRBJ1-5
ASSDQTTYEQY	TRBV4-1	TRBJ2-7
ASSQNTGELF	TRBV14	TRBJ2-2
ASSHDRVRGLENTEAF	TRBV4-1	TRBJ1-1
AWSAPGDLGGETQY	TRBV30	TRBJ2-5
ATSRDPPSGVTNEKLF	TRBV15	TRBJ1-4
ASSYIGTGFNEKLF	TRBV6-6	TRBJ1-4
ASGDGGRGGNTIY	TRBV2	TRBJ1-3
ASSLSYGGSTDTQY	TRBV11-2	TRBJ2-3
ASSLLDGQGNTEAF	TRBV7-9	TRBJ1-1
ASSLTGRAAETQY	TRBV7-3	TRBJ2-5
ASSPGQGGYT	TRBV27	TRBJ1-2
ASSYSSTGVNEKLF	TRBV6-5	TRBJ1-4
ASSSARGQGFYGYT	TRBV7-2	TRBJ1-2
ASSQQRDLTVSDTQY	TRBV4-1	TRBJ2-3
ASSPTGTGSGNTIY	TRBV28	TRBJ1-3
ASSFLTGRREGYT	TRBV5-6	TRBJ1-2
ASSSGRRDGNQPQH	TRBV7-3	TRBJ1-5
SARAPGWWT	TRBV20-1	TRBJ1-2
ASSMGATGELF	TRBV2	TRBJ2-2
ASSQGQLAEAF	TRBV18	TRBJ1-1
ASSRDSKANEKLF	TRBV7-2	TRBJ1-4
ASRGGQGKNYGYT	TRBV7-9	TRBJ1-2
ASSPGSNTGELF	TRBV4-1	TRBJ2-2
AIRGRNTEAF	TRBV19	TRBJ1-1
ASSPSTGAGELF	TRBV5-6	TRBJ2-2
ASSLAGVTPYGYT	TRBV5-1	TRBJ1-2
ASSLGRNTEAF	TRBV27	TRBJ1-1
ASSLKGPAPEAF	TRBV5-4	TRBJ1-1